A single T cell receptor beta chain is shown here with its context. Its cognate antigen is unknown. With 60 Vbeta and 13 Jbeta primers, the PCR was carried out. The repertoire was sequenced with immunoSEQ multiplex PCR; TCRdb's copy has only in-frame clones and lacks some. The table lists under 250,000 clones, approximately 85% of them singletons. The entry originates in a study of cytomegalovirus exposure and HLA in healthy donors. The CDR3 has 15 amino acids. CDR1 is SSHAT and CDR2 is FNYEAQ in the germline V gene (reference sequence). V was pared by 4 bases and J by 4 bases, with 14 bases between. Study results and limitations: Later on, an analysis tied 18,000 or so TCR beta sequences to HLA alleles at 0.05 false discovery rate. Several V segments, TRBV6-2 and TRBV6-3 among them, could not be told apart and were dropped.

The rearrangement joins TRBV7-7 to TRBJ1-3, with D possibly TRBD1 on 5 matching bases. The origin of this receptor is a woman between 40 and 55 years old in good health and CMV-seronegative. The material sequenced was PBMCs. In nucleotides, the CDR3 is TGTGCCAGCAGCTACGCTCCAGGGTCAGGAAACACCATATATTTT. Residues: CASSYAPGSGNTIYF.